The source of this TCR beta chain is a study of blood T cells in healthy people across ages. For the second PCR, which ran for about 6 to 11 cycles, a sample-barcoded 5' primer and a J-beta primer mix were used. In TCRdb, the 5' RACE reads were re-called with MiXCR into one record per CDR3 protein. The sample consists of 790,000 or so distinct CDR3 sequences, more than 55% of them appearing once. Worth noting for this clonotype: What it binds is unknown.

Germline-derived CDR1 and CDR2 are SGHVS and FNYEAQ. The CDR3 has 14 residues. Findings and caveats of the study: What prevented conclusive comparison of naive and antigen-experienced cells was that PBMCs were unsorted.

The chain has TRBV7-6 and TRBJ2-4; D is ambiguous. The J call is in doubt because the DNA end fits TRBJ2-7 better. The TCR sequence derives from a man aged 35 to 55 in good health. Sequencing was done on a sample of blood. The CDR3, as DNA: TGTGCCAGCAGCCCTAGTGTGAGCTCCTACGAGCAGTACTTC. Its translation is CASSPSVSSYEQYF.